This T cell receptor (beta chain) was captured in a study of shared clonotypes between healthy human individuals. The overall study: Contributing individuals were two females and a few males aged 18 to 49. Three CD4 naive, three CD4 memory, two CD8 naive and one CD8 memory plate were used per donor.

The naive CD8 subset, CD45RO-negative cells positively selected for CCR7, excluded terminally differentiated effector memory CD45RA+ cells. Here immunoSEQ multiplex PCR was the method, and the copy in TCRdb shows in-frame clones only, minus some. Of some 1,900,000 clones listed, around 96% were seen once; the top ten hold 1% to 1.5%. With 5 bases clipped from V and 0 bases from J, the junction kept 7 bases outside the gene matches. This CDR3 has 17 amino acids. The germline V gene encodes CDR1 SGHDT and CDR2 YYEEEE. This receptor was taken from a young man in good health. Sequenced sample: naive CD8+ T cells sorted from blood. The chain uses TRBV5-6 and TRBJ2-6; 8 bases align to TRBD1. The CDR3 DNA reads TGTGCCAGCAGGTTGCAGGGGGCGTTCTCTGGGGCCAACGTCCTGACTTTC. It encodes CASRLQGAFSGANVLTF.